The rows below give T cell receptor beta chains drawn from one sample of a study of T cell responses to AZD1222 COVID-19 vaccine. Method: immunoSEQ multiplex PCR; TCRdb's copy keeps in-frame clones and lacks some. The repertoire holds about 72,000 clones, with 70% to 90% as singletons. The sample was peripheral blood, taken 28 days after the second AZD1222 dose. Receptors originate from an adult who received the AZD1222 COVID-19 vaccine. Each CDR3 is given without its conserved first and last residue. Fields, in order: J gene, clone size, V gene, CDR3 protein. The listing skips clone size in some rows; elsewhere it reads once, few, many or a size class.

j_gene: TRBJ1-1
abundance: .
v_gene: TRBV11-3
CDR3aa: ASSFVQGATTEAF

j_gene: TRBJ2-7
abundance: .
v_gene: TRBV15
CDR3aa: ATSRVEGIEQY

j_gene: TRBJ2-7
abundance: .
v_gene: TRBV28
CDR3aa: ASSLKLDGEQY

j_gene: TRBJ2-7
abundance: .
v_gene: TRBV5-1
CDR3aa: ASSGRQGASGTETYEQY

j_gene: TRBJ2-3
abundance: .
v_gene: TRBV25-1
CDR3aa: ASSAGLAGRADTQY

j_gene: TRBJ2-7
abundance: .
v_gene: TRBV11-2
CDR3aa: ASSFQGEQY

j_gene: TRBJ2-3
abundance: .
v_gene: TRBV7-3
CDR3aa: ASSPSGSTSTDTQY

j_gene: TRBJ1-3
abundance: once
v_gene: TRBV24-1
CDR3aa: ATSPGNRGAGNTIY

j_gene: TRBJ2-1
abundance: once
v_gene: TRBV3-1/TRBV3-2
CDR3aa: ASSHADREQF

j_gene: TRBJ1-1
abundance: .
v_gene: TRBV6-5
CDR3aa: ASSYGETEAF

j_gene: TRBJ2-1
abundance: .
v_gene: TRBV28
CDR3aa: ASKDGTRYNEQF

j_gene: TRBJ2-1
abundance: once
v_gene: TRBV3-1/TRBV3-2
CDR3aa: ASSPRSPHF

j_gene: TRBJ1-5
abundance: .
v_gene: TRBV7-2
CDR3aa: ASSLERGNQPQH

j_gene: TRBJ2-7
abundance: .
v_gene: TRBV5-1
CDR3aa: ASSLVFATYEQY

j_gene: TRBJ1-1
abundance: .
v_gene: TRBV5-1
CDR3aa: ASSLGGTVMNTEAF

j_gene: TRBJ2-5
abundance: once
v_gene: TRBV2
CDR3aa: ASSEGRGTWGTQY

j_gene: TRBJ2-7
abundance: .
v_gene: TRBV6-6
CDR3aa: ASAGTEILEQY

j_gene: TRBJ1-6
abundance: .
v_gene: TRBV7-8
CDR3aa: ASSLAGNSSPLH

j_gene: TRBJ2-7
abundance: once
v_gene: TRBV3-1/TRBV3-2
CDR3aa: ASSLMTGGEQY

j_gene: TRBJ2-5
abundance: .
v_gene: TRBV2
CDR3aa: ASSDLTPETQY

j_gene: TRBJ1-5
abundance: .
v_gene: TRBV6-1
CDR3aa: ASSEGAGGQPQH

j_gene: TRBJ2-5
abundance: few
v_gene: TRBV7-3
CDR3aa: ASSKDSVGTQY

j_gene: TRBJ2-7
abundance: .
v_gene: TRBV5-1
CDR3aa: ASSLDGGEGEQY

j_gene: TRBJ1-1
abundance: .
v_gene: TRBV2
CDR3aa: ASWGRAEAF

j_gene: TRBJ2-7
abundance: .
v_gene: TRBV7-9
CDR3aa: ASSRGMWQY

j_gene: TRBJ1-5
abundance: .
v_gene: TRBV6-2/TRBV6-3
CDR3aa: ASSYSIGQGAQQPQH

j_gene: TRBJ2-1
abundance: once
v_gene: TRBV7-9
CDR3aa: ASSPDPVEQF

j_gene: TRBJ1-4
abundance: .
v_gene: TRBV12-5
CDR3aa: ASGLVHDRVPPRRKLF

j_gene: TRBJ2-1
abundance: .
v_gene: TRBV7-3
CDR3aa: ASSLDSGDSSNEQF

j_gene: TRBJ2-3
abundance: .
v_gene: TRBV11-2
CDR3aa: ASSLRVMADTQY

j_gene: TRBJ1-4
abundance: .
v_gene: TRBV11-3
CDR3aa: ASSLIQGPNEKLF

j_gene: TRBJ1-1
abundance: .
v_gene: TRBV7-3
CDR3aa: ASSFQAGRTEAF

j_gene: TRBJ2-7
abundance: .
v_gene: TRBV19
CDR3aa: ASSNYDEQY

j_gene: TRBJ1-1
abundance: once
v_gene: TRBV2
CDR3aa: ASMGQTPMNTEAF

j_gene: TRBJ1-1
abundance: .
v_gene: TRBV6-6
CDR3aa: ASNEDGEAF

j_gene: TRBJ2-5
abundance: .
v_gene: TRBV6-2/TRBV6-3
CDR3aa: ASSRVAIETQY

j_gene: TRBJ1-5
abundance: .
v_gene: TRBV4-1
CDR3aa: ASSQSNRGSQPQH

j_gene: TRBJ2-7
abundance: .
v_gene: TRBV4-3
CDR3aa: ASSQDSGGYEQY

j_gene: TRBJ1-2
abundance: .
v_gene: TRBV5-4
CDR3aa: ASSEQGIYGYT

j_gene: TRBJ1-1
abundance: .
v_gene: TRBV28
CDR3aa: ASSLRDGTEAF

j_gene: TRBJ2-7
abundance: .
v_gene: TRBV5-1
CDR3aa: ASSLGRRAGEQY

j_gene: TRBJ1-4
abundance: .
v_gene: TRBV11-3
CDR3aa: ASSDRFNEKLF

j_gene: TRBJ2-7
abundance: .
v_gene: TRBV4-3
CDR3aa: ASSQEGGGGSHEQY

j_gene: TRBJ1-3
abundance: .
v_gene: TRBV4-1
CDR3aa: ASSQDRLGTGESGNTIY

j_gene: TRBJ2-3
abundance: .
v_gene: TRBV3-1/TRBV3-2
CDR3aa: ASSQGILTDTQY

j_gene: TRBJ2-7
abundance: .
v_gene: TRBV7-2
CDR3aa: ASSLEVLSEQY

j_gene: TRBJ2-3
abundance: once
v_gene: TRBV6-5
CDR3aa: ASFSGTAESDTQY

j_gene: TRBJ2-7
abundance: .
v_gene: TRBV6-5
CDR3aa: ASPGTSGEQY

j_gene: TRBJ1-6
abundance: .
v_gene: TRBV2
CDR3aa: ASSSLEGLESPLH

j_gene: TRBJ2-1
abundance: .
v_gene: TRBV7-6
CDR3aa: ASSSQGYEQF

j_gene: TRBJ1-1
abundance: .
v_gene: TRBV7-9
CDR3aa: ASSLKSTGANTEAF

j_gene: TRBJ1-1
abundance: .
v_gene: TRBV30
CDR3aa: AWSRDRGTEAF

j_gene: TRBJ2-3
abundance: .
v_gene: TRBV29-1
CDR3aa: SVDNYGQGATDTQY